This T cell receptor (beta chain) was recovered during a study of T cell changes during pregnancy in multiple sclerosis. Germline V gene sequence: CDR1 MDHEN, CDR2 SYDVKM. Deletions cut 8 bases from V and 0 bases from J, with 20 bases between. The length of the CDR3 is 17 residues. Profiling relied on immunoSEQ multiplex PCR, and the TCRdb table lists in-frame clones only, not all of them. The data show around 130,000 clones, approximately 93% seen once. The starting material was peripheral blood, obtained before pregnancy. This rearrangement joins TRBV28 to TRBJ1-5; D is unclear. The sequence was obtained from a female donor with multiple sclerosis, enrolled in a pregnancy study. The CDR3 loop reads CASRDFNLRYSNQPQHF. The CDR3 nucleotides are TGTGCCAGCCGAGATTTTAATTTGAGGTATAGCAATCAGCCCCAGCATTTT. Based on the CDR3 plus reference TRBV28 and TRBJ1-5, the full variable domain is DVKVTQSSRYLVKRTGEKVFLECVQDMDHENMFWYRQDPGLGLRLIYFSYDVKMKEKGDIPEGYSVSREKKERFSLILESASTNQTSMYLCASRDFNLRYSNQPQHFGDGTRLSIL.